This TCR beta chain was sequenced for a study of blood T cell repertoires in COVID-19. Study-level information: Samples came from the United States, Italy and Spain, spanning acute and convalescent COVID-19. From T cells, B-cell-depleted T cells, or PBMCs came the material, which was cDNA or gDNA.

Deletions cut 7 bases from V and 0 bases from J, with 10 bases between. This CDR3 region has 14 residues. The V gene's germline CDR1 is MNHEY and CDR2 SVGAGI. The authors' processing: Nucleated cell counts were estimated from reference gene primer amplification. Only in-frame clones appear in the TCRdb table, and some are missing; sequencing was by immunoSEQ multiplex PCR. The V and J calls and the clone size are those of that table, but D and trimming were determined from the DNA. This repertoire shows approximately 82,000 clones, just under 85% found once; its top ten account for about 10%. This clonotype was sampled from a woman between 65 and 79 years old with active or convalescent COVID-19. The sample consisted of peripheral blood. This rearrangement joins TRBV6-5 to TRBJ1-5; weak D call: TRBD1 (6 bases). This chain's CDR3 is CASTGTNSNQPQHF. The CDR3 DNA sequence: TGTGCCAGCACGGGGACAAATAGCAATCAGCCCCAGCATTTT.